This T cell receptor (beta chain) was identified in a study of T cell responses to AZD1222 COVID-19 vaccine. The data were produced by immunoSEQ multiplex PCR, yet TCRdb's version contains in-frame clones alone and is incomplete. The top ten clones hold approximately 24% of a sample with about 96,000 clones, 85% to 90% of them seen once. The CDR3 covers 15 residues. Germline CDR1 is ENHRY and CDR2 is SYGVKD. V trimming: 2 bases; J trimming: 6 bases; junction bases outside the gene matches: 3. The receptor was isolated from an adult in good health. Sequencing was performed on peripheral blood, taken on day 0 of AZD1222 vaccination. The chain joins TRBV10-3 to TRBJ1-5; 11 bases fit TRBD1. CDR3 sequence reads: CAISEGQGAGQPQHF. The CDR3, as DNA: TGTGCCATCAGTGAGGGACAGGGGGCAGGTCAGCCCCAGCATTTT.